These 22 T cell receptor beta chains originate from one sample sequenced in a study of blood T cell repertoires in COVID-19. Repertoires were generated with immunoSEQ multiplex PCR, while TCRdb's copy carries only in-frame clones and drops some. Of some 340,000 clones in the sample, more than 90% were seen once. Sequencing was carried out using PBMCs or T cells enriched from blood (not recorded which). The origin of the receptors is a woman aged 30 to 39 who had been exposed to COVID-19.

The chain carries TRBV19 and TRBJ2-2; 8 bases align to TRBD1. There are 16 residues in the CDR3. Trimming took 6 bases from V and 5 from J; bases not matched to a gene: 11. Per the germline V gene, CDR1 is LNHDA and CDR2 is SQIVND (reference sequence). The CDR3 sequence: CASSAASGGRTGELFF. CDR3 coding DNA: TGTGCCAGTAGCGCCGCCTCAGGGGGCCGGACCGGGGAGCTGTTTTTT.

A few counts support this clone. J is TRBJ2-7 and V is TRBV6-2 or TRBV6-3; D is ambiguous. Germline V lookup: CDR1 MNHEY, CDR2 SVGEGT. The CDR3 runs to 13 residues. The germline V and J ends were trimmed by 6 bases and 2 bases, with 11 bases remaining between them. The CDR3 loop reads CASSQRLPYEQYF. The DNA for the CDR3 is TGTGCCAGCAGCCAGCGATTGCCCTACGAGCAGTACTTC.

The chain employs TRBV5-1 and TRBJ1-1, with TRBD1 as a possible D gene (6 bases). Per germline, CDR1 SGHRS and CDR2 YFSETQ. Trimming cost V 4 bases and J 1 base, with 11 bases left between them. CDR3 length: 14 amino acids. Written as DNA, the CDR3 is TGCGCCAGCAGCCCGGACAGCTCGAACACTGAAGCTTTCTTT. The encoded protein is CASSPDSSNTEAFF.

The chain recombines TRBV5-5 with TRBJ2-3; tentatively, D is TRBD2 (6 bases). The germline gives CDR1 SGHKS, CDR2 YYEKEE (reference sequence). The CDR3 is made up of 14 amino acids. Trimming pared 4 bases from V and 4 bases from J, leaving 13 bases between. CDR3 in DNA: TGTGCCAGCAGCCCCGAATGGGGGGCAGATACGCAGTATTTT. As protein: CASSPEWGADTQYF. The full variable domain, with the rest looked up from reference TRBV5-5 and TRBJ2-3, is DAGVTQSPTHLIKTRGQQVTLRCSPISGHKSVSWYQQVLGQGPQFIFQYYEKEERGRGNFPDRFSARQFPNYSSELNVNALLLGDSALYLCASSPEWGADTQYFGPGTRLTVL.

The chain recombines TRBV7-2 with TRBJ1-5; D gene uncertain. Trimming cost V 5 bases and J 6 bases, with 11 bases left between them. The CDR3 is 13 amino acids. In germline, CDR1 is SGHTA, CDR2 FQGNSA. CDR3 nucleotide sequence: TGTGCCAGCAGCCACGAAGGGAGTCAGCCCCAGCATTTT. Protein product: CASSHEGSQPQHF.

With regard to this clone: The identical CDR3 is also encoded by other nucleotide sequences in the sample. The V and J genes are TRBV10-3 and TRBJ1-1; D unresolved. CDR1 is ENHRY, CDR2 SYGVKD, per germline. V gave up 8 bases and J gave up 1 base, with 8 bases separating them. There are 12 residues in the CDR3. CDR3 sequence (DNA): TGTGCCATCTCAGGTACGAACACTGAAGCTTTCTTT. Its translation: CAISGTNTEAFF.

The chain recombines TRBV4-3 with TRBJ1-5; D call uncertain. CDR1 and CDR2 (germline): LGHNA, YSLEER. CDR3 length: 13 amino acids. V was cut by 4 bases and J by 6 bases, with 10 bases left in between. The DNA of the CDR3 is TGCGCCAGCAGCCCAACTCCCGGTCAGCCCCAGCATTTT. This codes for CASSPTPGQPQHF.

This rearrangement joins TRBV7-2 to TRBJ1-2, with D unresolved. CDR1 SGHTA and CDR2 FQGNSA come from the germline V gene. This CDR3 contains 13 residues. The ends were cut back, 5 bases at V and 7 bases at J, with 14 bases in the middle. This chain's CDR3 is CASSLSEAGGYTF. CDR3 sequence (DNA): TGTGCCAGCAGCCTTTCGGAGGCAGGTGGCTACACCTTC.

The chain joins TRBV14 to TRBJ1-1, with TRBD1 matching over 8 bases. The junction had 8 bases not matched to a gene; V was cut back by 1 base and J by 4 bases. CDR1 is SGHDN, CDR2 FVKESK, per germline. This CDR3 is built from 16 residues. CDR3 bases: TGTGCCAGCAGCCAAGTTCAGGGGGCGAAGGGCACTGAAGCTTTCTTT. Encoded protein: CASSQVQGAKGTEAFF.

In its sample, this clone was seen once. In nucleotides, the CDR3 is TGTGCCACAGGGTTTAGCGGGGGTACCGGGGAGCTGTTTTTT. Amino acids: CATGFSGGTGELFF. The chain uses TRBV24-1 and TRBJ2-2, with 9 bases lining up with TRBD2. The CDR3 length is 14 residues. The J segment lost 5 bases and the V segment lost 10 bases, leaving 7 bases of the junction unmatched. Germline CDR1 and CDR2: KGHDR and SFDVKD.

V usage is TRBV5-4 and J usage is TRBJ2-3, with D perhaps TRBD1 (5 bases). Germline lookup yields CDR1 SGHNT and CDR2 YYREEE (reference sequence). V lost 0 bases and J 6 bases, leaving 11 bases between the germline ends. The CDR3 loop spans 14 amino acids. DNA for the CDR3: TGTGCCAGCAGCTTGGAAGGGGCGGCGGATACGCAGTATTTT. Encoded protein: CASSLEGAADTQYF. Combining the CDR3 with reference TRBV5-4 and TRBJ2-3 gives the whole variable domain ETGVTQSPTHLIKTRGQQVTLRCSSQSGHNTVSWYQQALGQGPQFIFQYYREEENGRGNFPPRFSGLQFPNYSSELNVNALELDDSALYLCASSLEGAADTQYFGPGTRLTVL.

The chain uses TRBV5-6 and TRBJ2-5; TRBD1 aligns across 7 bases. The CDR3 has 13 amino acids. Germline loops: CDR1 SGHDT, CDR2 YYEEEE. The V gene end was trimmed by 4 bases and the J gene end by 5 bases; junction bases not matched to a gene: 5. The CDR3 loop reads CASSGDRVETQYF. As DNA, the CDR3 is TGTGCCAGCAGCGGCGACAGGGTGGAGACCCAGTACTTC.

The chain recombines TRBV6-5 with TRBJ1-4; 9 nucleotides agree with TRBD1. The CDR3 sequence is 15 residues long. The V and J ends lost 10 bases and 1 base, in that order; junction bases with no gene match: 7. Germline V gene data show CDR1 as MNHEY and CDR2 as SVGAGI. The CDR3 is CATTDRGRTNEKLFF. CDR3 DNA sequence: TGTGCCACTACGGACAGGGGAAGAACTAATGAAAAACTGTTTTTT.

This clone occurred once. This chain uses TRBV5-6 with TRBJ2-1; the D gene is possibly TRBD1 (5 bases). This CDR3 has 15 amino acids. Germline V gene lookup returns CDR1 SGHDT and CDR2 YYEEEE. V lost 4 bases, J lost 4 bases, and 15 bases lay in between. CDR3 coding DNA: TGTGCCAGCAGCCTACTGGATGGGGCTTACAATGAGCAGTTCTTC. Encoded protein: CASSLLDGAYNEQFF.

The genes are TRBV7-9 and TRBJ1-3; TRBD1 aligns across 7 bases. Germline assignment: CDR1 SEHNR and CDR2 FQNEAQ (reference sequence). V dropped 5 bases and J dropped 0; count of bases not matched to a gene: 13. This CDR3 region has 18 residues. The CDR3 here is CASSQTYRGRHSGNTIYF. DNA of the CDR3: TGTGCCAGCAGCCAGACCTACAGGGGACGGCACTCTGGAAACACCATATATTTT.

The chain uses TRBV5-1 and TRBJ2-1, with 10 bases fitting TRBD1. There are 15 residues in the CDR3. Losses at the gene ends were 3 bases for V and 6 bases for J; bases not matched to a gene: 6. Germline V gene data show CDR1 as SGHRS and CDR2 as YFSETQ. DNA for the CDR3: TGCGCCAGCAGCTCCCGGGACAGGGGTATCAATGAGCAGTTCTTC. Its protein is CASSSRDRGINEQFF.

CDR3 nucleotide sequence: TGTGCCAGCAGGCAACTACCCCGACAGAAAACCACCGGGGAGCTGTTTTTT. Amino acid sequence: CASRQLPRQKTTGELFF. The chain recombines TRBV25-1 with TRBJ2-2, with TRBD1 as a possible D gene (5 bases). From germline, CDR1 is MGHDK and CDR2 SYGVNS. This CDR3 spans 17 amino acids. V dropped 6 bases and J dropped 4 bases, with 21 bases sitting between them.

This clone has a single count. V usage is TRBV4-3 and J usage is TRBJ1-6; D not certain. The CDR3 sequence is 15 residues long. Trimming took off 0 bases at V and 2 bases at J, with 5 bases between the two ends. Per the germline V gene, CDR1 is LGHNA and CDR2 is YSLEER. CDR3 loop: CASSQEATYNSPLHF. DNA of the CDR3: TGCGCCAGCAGCCAAGAAGCAACCTATAATTCACCCCTCCACTTT.

CDR3 nucleotides: TGTGCCAGCAGTTTTTTGTTAGAGGTGGGGACTAGCGCCCAATACGAGCAGTACTTC. Protein sequence: CASSFLLEVGTSAQYEQYF. The rearrangement links TRBV27 to TRBJ2-7; 10 bases map to TRBD2. The CDR3 extends over 19 amino acids. Germline trimming cut 3 bases from V and 4 bases from J; bases unmatched to any gene: 18. The V gene's germline CDR1 is MNHEY and CDR2 SMNVEV (reference sequence).

CDR3 amino acids: CASIMTEINYGYTF. The CDR3 region has the DNA TGTGCCAGCATTATGACAGAAATTAACTATGGCTACACCTTC. J is TRBJ1-2 and V is TRBV6-4, with D possibly TRBD1 on 5 matching bases. CDR1 is MRHNA, CDR2 SNTAGT, per germline. The CDR3 is 14 residues long. V was shortened by 7 bases and J by 1 base, with 13 bases between the two germline ends.

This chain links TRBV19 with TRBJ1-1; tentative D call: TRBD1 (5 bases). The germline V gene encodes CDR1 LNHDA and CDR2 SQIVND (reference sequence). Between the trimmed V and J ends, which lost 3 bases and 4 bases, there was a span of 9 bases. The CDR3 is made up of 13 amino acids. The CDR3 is CASSISGFTEAFF. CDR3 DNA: TGTGCCAGTAGTATTTCAGGGTTCACTGAAGCTTTCTTT.

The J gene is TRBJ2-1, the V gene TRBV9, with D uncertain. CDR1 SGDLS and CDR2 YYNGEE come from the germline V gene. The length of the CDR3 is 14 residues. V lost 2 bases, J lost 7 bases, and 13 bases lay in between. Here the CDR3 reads CASSVHSKVNEQFF. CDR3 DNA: TGTGCCAGCAGCGTCCATAGCAAAGTAAATGAGCAGTTCTTC.